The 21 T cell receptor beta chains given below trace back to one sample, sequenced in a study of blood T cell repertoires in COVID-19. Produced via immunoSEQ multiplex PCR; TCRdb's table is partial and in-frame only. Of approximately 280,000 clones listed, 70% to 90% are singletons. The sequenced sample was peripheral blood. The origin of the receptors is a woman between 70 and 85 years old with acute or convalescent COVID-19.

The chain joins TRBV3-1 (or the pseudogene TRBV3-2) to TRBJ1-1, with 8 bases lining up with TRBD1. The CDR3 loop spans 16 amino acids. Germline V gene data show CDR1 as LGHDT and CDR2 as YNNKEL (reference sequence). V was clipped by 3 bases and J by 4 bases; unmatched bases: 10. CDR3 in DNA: TGTGCCAGCAGCCATTCCCGGACAGGGCTCCCCACTGAAGCTTTCTTT. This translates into CASSHSRTGLPTEAFF.

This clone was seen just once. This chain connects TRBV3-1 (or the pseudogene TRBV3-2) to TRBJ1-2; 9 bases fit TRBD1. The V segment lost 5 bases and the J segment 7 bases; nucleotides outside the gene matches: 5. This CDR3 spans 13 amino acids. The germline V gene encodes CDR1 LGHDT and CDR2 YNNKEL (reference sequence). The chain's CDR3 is CASSMGQGGGYTF. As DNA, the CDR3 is TGTGCCAGCAGCATGGGACAGGGAGGTGGCTACACCTTC.

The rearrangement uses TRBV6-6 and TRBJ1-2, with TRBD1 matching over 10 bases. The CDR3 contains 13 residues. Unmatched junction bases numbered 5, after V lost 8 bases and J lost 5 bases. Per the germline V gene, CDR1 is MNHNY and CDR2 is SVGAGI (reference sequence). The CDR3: CASSGTGEYGYTF. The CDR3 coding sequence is TGTGCCAGCTCCGGGACAGGGGAATATGGCTACACCTTC.

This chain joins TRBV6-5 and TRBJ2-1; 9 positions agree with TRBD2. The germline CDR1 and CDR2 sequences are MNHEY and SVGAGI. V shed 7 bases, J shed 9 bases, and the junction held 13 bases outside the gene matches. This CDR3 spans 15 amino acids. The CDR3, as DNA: TGTGCCAGCACTACAAACGGGGCGGGGGGGTTTGAGCAGTTCTTC. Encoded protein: CASTTNGAGGFEQFF.

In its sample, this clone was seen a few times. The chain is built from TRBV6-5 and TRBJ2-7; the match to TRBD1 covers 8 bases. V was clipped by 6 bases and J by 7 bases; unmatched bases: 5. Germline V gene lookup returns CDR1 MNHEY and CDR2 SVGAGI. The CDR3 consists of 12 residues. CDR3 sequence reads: CASRDRVSEQYF. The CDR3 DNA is TGTGCCAGCAGGGACAGGGTGAGTGAGCAGTACTTC.

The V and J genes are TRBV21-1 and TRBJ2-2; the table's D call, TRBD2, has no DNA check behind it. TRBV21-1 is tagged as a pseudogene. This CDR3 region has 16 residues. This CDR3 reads CASGPQQAGDTGELFF. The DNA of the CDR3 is TGTGCCAGTGGACCTCAACAGGCGGGGGACACCGGGGAGCTGTTTTTT.

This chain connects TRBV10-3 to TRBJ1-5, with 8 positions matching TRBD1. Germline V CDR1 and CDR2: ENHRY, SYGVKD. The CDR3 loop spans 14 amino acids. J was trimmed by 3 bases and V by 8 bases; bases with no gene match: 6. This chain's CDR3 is CAISTDRANQPQHF. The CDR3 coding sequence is TGTGCCATCTCGACGGACAGGGCCAATCAGCCCCAGCATTTT.

The CDR3 is CASSAGASPLHF. In DNA, the CDR3 is TGTGCCAGCAGTGCAGGGGCCTCACCCCTCCACTTT. The chain links TRBV27 to TRBJ1-6; tentative D call: TRBD1 (6 bases). V lost 5 bases and J lost 10, with 9 bases in between. Germline V gives CDR1 MNHEY, CDR2 SMNVEV (reference sequence). This CDR3 comprises 12 residues.

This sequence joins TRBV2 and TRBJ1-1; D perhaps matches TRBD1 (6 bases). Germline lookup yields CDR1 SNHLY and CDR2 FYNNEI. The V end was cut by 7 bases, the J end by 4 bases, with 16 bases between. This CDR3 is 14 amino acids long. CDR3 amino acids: CASKYNRVGTEAFF. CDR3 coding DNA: TGTGCCAGCAAGTATAACAGGGTTGGCACTGAAGCTTTCTTT.

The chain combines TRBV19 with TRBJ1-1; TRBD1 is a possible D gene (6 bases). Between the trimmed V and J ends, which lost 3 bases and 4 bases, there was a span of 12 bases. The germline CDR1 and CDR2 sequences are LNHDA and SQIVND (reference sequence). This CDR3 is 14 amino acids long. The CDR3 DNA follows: TGTGCCAGTAGTATCGGACAGTTAGGCACTGAAGCTTTCTTT. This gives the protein CASSIGQLGTEAFF.

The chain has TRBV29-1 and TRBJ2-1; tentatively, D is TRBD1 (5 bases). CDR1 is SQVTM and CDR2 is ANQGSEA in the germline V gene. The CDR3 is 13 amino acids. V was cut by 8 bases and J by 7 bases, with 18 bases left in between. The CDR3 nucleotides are TGCAGCATAAGGGGCGGCTTGGGGAATGAGCAGTTCTTC. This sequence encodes CSIRGGLGNEQFF.

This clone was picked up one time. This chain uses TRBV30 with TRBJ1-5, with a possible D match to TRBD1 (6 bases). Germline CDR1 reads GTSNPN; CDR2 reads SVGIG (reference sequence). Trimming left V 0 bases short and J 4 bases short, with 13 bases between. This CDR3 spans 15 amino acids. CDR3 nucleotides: TGTGCCTGGAGTGTACCAGGGGTATTGAATCAGCCCCAGCATTTT. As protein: CAWSVPGVLNQPQHF.

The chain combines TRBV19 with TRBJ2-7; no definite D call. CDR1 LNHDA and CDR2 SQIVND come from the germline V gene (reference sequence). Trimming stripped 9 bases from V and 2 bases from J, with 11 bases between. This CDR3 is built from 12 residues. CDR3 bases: TGTGCCAGCGCTGAGGCACCCTACGAGCAGTACTTC. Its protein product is CASAEAPYEQYF.

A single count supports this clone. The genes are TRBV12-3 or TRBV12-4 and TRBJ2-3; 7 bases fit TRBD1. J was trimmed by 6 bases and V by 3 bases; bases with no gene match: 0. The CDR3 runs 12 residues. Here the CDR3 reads CASSFRGDTQYF. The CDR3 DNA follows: TGTGCCAGCAGTTTCAGGGGGGATACGCAGTATTTT.

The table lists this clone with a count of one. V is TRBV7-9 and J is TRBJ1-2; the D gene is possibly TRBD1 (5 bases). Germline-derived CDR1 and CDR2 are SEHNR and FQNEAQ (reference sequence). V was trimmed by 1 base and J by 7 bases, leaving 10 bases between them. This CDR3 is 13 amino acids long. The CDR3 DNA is TGTGCCAGCAGCTTAGACGGGAGGGGTGGCTACACCTTC. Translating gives CASSLDGRGGYTF.

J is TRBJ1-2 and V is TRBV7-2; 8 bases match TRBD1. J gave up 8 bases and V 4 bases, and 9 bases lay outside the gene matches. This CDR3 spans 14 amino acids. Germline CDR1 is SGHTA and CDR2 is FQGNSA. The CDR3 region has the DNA TGTGCCAGCAGCTCCGGACAGGGACTATGGGGCTACACCTTC. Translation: CASSSGQGLWGYTF.

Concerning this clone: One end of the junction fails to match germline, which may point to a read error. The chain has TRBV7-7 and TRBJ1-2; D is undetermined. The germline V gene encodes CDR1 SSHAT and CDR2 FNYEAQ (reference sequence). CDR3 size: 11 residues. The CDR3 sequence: CASSLRENYTF. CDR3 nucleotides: TGTGCTAGCAGCTTAAGAGAGAACTACACCTTC.

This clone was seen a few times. Here the CDR3 reads CASHRGVYNSPLHF. The CDR3 DNA reads TGCGCCAGCCACAGGGGAGTGTATAATTCACCCCTCCACTTT. The rearrangement uses TRBV5-1 and TRBJ1-6; 7 bases fit TRBD1. Germline assignment: CDR1 SGHRS and CDR2 YFSETQ. This CDR3 has 14 amino acids. With 7 bases clipped from V and 4 bases from J, the junction kept 5 bases outside the gene matches.

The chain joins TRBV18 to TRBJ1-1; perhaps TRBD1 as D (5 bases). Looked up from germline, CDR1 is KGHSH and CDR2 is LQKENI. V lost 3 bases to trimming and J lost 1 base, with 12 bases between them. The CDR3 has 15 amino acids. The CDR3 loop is CASSPDRQQNTEAFF. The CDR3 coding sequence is TGTGCCAGCTCACCGGATCGACAGCAGAACACTGAAGCTTTCTTT.

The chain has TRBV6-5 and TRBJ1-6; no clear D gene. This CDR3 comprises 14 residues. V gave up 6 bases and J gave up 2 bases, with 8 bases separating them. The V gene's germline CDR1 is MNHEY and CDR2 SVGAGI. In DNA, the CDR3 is TGTGCCAGCAGCTCTGGCCCCTATAATTCACCCCTCCACTTT. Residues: CASSSGPYNSPLHF.

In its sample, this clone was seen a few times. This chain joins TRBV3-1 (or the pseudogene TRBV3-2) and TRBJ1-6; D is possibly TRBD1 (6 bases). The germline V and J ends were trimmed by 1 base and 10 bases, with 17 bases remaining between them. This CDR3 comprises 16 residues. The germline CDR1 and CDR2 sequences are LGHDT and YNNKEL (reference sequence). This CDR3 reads CASSQGTGGRGSPLHF. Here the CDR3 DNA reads TGTGCCAGCAGCCAAGGTACGGGGGGCAGGGGCTCACCCCTCCACTTT.